This T cell receptor (beta chain) was identified during a study of control samples from healthy donors and cancer patients. Produced via immunoSEQ multiplex PCR; TCRdb's table is partial and in-frame only. Among tens of thousands of clones listed, just under 90% were seen once. Germline CDR1 MNHEY, CDR2 SVGEGT. The V end was cut by 5 bases, the J end by 0 bases, with 11 bases between. The CDR3 length is 15 residues. Specimen: PBMCs. This receptor was obtained from a woman in her thirties or forties with lung cancer. The rearrangement joins TRBV6-2 or TRBV6-3 to TRBJ2-1; unclear D gene. CDR3 region: CASSQLHSSYNEQFF. The CDR3 DNA reads TGTGCCAGCAGTCAGCTGCATAGCTCCTACAATGAGCAGTTCTTC.